This paragraph reports one T cell receptor beta chain. This clonotype was seen a few times. Its antigen remains undetermined. Base qualities are not provided; no much larger clone lies one nucleotide away. This specimen belongs to a study of CD8 T cells in ankylosing spondylitis (dated by TCRdb to about 2017). Regarding the complete study: T cell receptor beta repertoires were profiled in healthy donors and ankylosing spondylitis patients so that disease-linked TCR variants could be found. Peripheral blood samples were taken, and synovial fluid was additionally collected from ankylosing spondylitis patients. The full study cohort was made up of 25 ankylosing spondylitis patients and about a hundred healthy donors.

The CDR3, from cysteine to phenylalanine, totals 13 residues. Only CDR3 DNA is held: 39 bases, read in frame from base 1. CDR1 is given as MNHEY and CDR2 as SMNVEV, both from the germline V gene (reference sequence). Trimming removed 5 bases from V and 3 bases from J, leaving 10 bases between the germline ends. The sample was run on an Illumina HiSeq 2500. TCR beta libraries were prepared by quantitative 5'-RACE with molecular barcodes. As for how the authors treated the data: Disease-linked TCR variants were identified with a new computational method built on a probabilistic model of VDJ rearrangement. The public sequencing data were trimmed at Q25 with fastp and processed into clonotypes with MiXCR by TCRdb, which kept only in-frame beta chains. Every entry covers one CDR3 protein and lists the most common genes and DNA from its rows. The V and J calls come from TCRdb's annotation, not from the publication. The table for this sample lists some 270,000 distinct CDR3 sequences; 15% to 20% of them were counted only once. Clones ranked in the top ten supply roughly 34% of the sample.

The paper as a whole reports these results and caveats: Blood from ankylosing spondylitis patients appeared to be characterized by a TCR beta motif made up of several highly homologous amino acid variants. In peripheral blood, the disease-linked clones were found at relatively low frequencies and had a CD8+ phenotype. Significant enrichment of the disease-linked clones was reported in matched synovial fluid samples from ankylosing spondylitis patients. Some motif variants were previously reported in synovial fluid and blood of reactive arthritis patients, suggesting common disease-initiation mechanisms.

The sequenced sample was blood, either unsorted or a sorted T cell fraction (not recorded which). Recombination linked TRBV27 to TRBJ1-2; TRBD1 is a weak D gene call, 5 bases matching. The source of this sequence is a male donor with ankylosing spondylitis or in good health (not recorded which). The DNA is TGTGCCAGCAGTCTGCAGGGTGACTATGGCTACACCTTC. Translation gives CASSLQGDYGYTF.